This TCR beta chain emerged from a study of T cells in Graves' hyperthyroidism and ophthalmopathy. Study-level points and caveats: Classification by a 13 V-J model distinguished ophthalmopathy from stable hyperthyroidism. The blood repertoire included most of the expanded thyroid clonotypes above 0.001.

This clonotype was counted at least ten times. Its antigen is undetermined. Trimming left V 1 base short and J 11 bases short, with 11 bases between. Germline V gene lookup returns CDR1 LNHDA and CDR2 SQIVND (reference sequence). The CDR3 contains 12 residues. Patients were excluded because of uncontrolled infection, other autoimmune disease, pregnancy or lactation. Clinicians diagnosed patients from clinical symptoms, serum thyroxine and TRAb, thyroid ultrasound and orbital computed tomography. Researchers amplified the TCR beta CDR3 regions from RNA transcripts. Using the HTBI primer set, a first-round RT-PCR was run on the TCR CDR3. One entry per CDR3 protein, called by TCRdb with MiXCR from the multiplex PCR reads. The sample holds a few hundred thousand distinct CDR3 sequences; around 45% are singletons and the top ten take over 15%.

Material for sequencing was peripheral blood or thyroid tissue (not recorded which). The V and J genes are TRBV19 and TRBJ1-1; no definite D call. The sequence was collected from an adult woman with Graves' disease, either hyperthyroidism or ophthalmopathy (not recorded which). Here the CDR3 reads CASSIGGETAFF. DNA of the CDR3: TGTGCCAGTAGTATAGGTGGGGAAACGGCTTTCTTT.